This T cell receptor (beta chain) was profiled in a study of blood T cell repertoires in COVID-19. Study-level information: T cells, B-cell-depleted T cells, or PBMCs supplied cDNA or gDNA.

The method was immunoSEQ multiplex PCR; TCRdb's version includes in-frame clones alone and lacks a portion of them. The table has some 190,000 clones, 80% seen once; the top ten hold about 7.2%. The TCR sequence derives from a man aged 55 to 70 with acute or convalescent COVID-19. Sequences were obtained from peripheral blood.

CDR3 in amino acids: CASSQDNRGRGNEQFF. The CDR3 region has the DNA TGTGCCAGCAGCCAAGATAACCGGGGGAGGGGGAATGAGCAGTTCTTC. The J gene is TRBJ2-1, the V gene TRBV4-2, with D perhaps matching TRBD2 (7 bases). Germline lookup yields CDR1 LGHNA and CDR2 YNFKEQ. The CDR3 has 16 amino acids. Trimming took off 0 bases at V and 7 bases at J, with 16 bases between the two ends.